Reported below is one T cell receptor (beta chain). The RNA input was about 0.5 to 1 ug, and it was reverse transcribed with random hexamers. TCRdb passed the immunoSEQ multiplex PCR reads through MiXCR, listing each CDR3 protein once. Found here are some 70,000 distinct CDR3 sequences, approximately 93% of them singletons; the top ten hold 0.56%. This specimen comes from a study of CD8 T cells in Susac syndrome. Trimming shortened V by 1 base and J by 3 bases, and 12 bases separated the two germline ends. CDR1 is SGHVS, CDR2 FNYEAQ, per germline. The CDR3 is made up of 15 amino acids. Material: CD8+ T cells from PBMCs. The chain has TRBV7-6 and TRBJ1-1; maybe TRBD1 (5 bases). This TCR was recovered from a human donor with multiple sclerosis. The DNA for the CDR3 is TGTGCCAGCAGCTTAGGTTTTGGGACCGACACTGAAGCTTTCTTT. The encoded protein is CASSLGFGTDTEAFF.